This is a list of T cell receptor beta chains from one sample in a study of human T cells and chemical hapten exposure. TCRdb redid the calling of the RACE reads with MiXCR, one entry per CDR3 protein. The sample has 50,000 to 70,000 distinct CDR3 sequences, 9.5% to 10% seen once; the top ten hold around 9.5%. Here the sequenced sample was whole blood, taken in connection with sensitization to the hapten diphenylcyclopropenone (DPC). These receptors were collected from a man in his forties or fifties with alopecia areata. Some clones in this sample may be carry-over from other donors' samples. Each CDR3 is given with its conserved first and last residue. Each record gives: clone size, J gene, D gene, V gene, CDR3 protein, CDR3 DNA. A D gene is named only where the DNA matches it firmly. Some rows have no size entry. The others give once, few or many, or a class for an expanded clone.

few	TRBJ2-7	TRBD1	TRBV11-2	CASSPRPWQGVGEQYF	TGTGCCAGCAGCCCCCGTCCTTGGCAGGGGGTTGGGGAGCAGTACTTC
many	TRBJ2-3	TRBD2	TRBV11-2	CASSLISLAGPNTDTQYF	TGTGCCAGCAGCCTGATCTCCCTAGCGGGACCTAACACAGATACGCAGTATTTT
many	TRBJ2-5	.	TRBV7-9	CASSLATAQETQYF	TGTGCCAGCAGCTTAGCTACAGCCCAAGAGACCCAGTACTTC
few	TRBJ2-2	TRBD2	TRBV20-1	CSARDSIAGGNTGELFF	TGCAGTGCTAGAGATTCGATCGCGGGAGGGAACACCGGGGAGCTGTTTTTT
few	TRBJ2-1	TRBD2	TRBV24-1	CATSDGLAGALNEQFF	TGTGCCACCAGTGATGGACTAGCGGGAGCTCTTAATGAGCAGTTCTTC
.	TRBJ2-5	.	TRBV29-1	CSVDSIQETQYF	TGCAGCGTTGATAGCATACAAGAGACCCAGTACTTC
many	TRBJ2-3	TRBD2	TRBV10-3	CAISERSGRATDTQYF	TGTGCCATCAGTGAACGTAGCGGGAGGGCAACAGATACGCAGTATTTT
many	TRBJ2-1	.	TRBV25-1	CASSEYSRSYNEQFF	TGTGCCAGCAGTGAATATAGTCGGTCCTACAATGAGCAGTTCTTC
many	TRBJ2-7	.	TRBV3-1	CASSQVDGYEQYF	TGTGCCAGCAGCCAAGTCGACGGCTACGAGCAGTACTTC
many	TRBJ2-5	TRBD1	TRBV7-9	CASSSGGPQETQYF	TGTGCCAGCAGCTCAGGGGGACCCCAAGAGACCCAGTACTTC
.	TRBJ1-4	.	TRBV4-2	CASSQVIGSNEKLFF	TGTGCCAGCAGCCAAGTGATTGGGAGTAATGAAAAACTGTTTTTT
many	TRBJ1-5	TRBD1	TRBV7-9	CASSGAGQGLGMGNQPQHF	TGTGCCAGCAGCGGAGCGGGACAGGGATTGGGGATGGGCAATCAGCCCCAGCATTTT
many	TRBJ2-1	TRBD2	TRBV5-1	CASSPRASGRPGNEQFF	TGCGCCAGCAGCCCCCGGGCTAGCGGGAGACCCGGCAATGAGCAGTTCTTC
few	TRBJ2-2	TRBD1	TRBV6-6	CASTRDRSPGELFF	TGTGCCAGCACCCGGGACAGGAGCCCCGGGGAGCTGTTTTTT
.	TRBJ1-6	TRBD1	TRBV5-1	CASSRQGVASYNSPLHF	TGCGCCAGCAGCCGACAGGGGGTAGCCTCCTATAATTCACCCCTCCACTTT
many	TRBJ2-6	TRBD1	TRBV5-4	CASSAGRDRGTGANVLTF	TGTGCCAGCAGCGCAGGTCGGGACAGGGGCACTGGGGCCAACGTCCTGACTTTC
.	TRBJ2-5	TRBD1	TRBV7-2	CASSQDRGLETQYF	TGTGCCAGCAGCCAGGACAGGGGGCTGGAGACCCAGTACTTC
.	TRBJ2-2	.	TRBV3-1	CASSRRTSTTGELFF	TGTGCCAGCAGCCGAAGAACTAGTACCACCGGGGAGCTGTTTTTT
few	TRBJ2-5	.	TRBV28	CASRGIEEQETQYF	TGTGCCAGCAGGGGTATAGAGGAGCAAGAGACCCAGTACTTC
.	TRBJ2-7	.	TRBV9	CASSGRTSYEQYF	TGTGCCAGCAGCGGTCGGACCTCCTACGAGCAGTACTTC
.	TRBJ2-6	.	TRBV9	CASSVGPGGLRANVLTF	TGTGCCAGCAGCGTAGGTCCAGGCGGTCTAAGGGCCAACGTCCTGACTTTC
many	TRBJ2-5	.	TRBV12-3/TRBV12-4	CASSLEGQTQYF	TGTGCCAGCAGTTTAGAAGGACAGACCCAGTACTTC
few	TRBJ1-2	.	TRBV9	CASSGTAYGYTF	TGTGCCAGCAGCGGGACAGCCTATGGCTACACCTTC
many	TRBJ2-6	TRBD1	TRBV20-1	CSARSQGAGANVLTF	TGCAGTGCTAGATCTCAGGGGGCTGGGGCCAACGTCCTGACTTTC
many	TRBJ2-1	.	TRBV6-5	CASSVYKGEQFF	TGTGCCAGCAGCGTCTACAAGGGTGAGCAGTTCTTC
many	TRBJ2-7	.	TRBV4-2	CASSRTGTGSYEQYF	TGTGCCAGCAGCCGCACTGGGACCGGAAGCTACGAGCAGTACTTC